This paragraph covers one T cell receptor beta chain sequence. In the study's own analysis: Estimation of nucleated cell counts relied on the amplification of reference gene primers. Repertoires were generated with immunoSEQ multiplex PCR, while TCRdb's copy carries only in-frame clones and drops some. V, J and clone size reflect that table, while D and trimming were determined from the DNA. The table includes over 95,000 clones, about four fifths detected once. The data derive from a study of blood T cell repertoires in COVID-19. There are 12 residues in the CDR3. Trimming shortened V by 4 bases and J by 6 bases, and 8 bases separated the two germline ends. CDR1 is LNHDA, CDR2 SQIVND, per germline (reference sequence).

This sequence was found in a human donor in a cohort sampled during active COVID-19. The specimen sequenced was peripheral blood. The chain joins TRBV19 to TRBJ2-3; D perhaps matches TRBD1 (6 bases). CDR3 DNA sequence: TGTGCCAGTAGTAACCAGGGGGATACGCAGTATTTT. Protein: CASSNQGDTQYF.